The 16 T cell receptor beta chains below all came from one sample that was sequenced in a study of cytomegalovirus exposure and HLA in healthy donors. The PCR ran on 60 Vbeta and 13 Jbeta primers. Libraries were prepared by immunoSEQ multiplex PCR; TCRdb keeps only in-frame clonotypes and omits some of them. The data contain roughly 93,000 clones, 74% of them singletons. The sample comprised PBMCs. Receptors originate from a male donor in good health and CMV-seronegative.

The V gene is TRBV6-5, the J gene TRBJ1-5; TRBD1 matches at 7 bases. V was pared by 5 bases and J by 7 bases, with 11 bases of the junction left unmatched. The germline CDR1 and CDR2 sequences are MNHEY and SVGAGI. This CDR3 comprises 15 residues. The CDR3 region has the DNA TGTGCCAGCAGTCAAGACAGGGCCCCCAGGCAGCCCCAGCATTTT. Its protein product is CASSQDRAPRQPQHF.

This chain uses TRBV27 with TRBJ2-3; D is uncertain. The V end was cut by 8 bases, the J end by 4 bases, with 16 bases between. Germline values: CDR1 MNHEY, CDR2 SMNVEV (reference sequence). This CDR3 has 14 amino acids. Written as DNA, the CDR3 is TGTGCCAGCGGAAGCCTAGGTTCCGCAGATACGCAGTATTTT. Translating it yields CASGSLGSADTQYF.

The V call is TRBV21-1, the J call TRBJ2-7; the D call TRBD2 from the table was never checked on the DNA. TRBV21-1 is a pseudogene. The CDR3 totals 16 residues. The CDR3 nucleotides are TGTGCCAGCAGCGCCTTCCCTAGGGGGGGTAGCGACGAGCAGTACTTC. Translated, it gives CASSAFPRGGSDEQYF.

This sequence joins TRBV7-2 and TRBJ1-5, with TRBD1 matching 7 bases. Germline V lookup: CDR1 SGHTA, CDR2 FQGNSA. J lost 4 bases, V lost 3 bases, and 6 bases had no gene match. This CDR3 has 15 residues. CDR3 sequence reads: CASSFGGGENQPQHF. The CDR3 coding sequence is TGTGCCAGCAGCTTTGGAGGGGGCGAAAATCAGCCCCAGCATTTT.

In this sample, this clone turned up a few times. The gene calls are TRBV9 and TRBJ2-3; no reliable D call. Trimming cost V 4 bases and J 6 bases, with 12 bases left between them. Germline loops: CDR1 SGDLS, CDR2 YYNGEE. The CDR3 totals 13 residues. DNA of the CDR3: TGTGCCAGCAGCCCGAGCCTTCCGGATACGCAGTATTTT. Its translation: CASSPSLPDTQYF.

This clone was seen a handful of times. V and J are TRBV30 and TRBJ1-2, with D possibly TRBD1 on 6 matching bases. CDR1 and CDR2 (germline): GTSNPN, SVGIG (reference sequence). The V end was cut by 2 bases, the J end by 0 bases, with 22 bases between. The CDR3 contains 18 residues. DNA of the CDR3: TGTGCCTGGAGTTCGAGTCGGACAGTACAGTTAGCTAACTATGGCTACACCTTC. This gives the protein CAWSSSRTVQLANYGYTF. The full variable domain, rest sourced from reference TRBV30 and TRBJ1-2, is SQTIHQWPATLVQPVGSPLSLECTVEGTSNPNLYWYRQAAGRGLQLLFYSVGIGQISSEVPQNLSASRPQDRQFILSSKKLLLSDSGFYLCAWSSSRTVQLANYGYTFGSGTRLTVV.

This clone was recorded only once. The rearrangement links TRBV25-1 to TRBJ2-5; the match to TRBD1 covers 7 bases. After removal of 5 bases from V and 2 bases from J, the junction contained 8 bases not matched to a gene. This CDR3 is 15 amino acids long. Germline loops: CDR1 MGHDK, CDR2 SYGVNS. The CDR3 here is CASSSADRPQETQYF. The CDR3 DNA reads TGTGCCAGCAGTTCTGCGGACAGGCCGCAAGAGACCCAGTACTTC.

The chain links TRBV9 to TRBJ2-3; TRBD2 aligns across 10 bases. V shed 3 bases, J shed 3 bases, and the junction held 4 bases outside the gene matches. CDR1 and CDR2 (germline): SGDLS, YYNGEE. CDR3 length: 15 residues. CDR3 sequence (DNA): TGTGCCAGCAGCGCGTCTAGCGGGGGTACAGATACGCAGTATTTT. Its protein product is CASSASSGGTDTQYF.

The genes are TRBV14 and TRBJ1-4, with D maybe TRBD1 (6 bases). The germline gives CDR1 SGHDN, CDR2 FVKESK. V was shortened by 3 bases and J by 7 bases, with 15 bases between the two germline ends. The CDR3 extends over 15 amino acids. The DNA of the CDR3 is TGTGCCAGCAGCCAGAGCTACAGGGTTTTTGAAAAACTGTTTTTT. It encodes CASSQSYRVFEKLFF.

The chain combines TRBV29-1 with TRBJ1-2; the D is unclear. V was pared by 3 bases and J by 4 bases, with 12 bases between. Germline CDR1 SQVTM, CDR2 ANQGSEA. The CDR3 is 13 amino acids. CDR3 nucleotides: TGCAGCGTTGACGACTCCATCAGCTATGGCTACACCTTC. This translates into CSVDDSISYGYTF.

The rearrangement links TRBV5-1 to TRBJ1-5; D is undetermined. V was pared by 4 bases and J by 1 base, with 6 bases between. The CDR3 loop spans 13 amino acids. Looked up from germline, CDR1 is SGHRS and CDR2 is YFSETQ. The CDR3 sequence: CASSPVSNQPQHF. CDR3 nucleotides: TGCGCCAGCAGCCCGGTGAGCAATCAGCCCCAGCATTTT.

Here the CDR3 reads CASSFRETYEQYF. The CDR3 bases are TGTGCCAGCAGCTTTAGAGAAACCTACGAGCAGTACTTC. The chain recombines TRBV11-2 with TRBJ2-7, with no clear D. V gave up 3 bases and J gave up 2 bases, with 8 bases separating them. This CDR3 has 13 residues. The germline V gene has CDR1 SGHAT and CDR2 FQNNGV.

This clone was counted between two and nine times. The chain joins TRBV5-1 to TRBJ1-4; 12 bases are shared with TRBD1. Unmatched junction bases numbered 13, after V lost 2 bases and J lost 8 bases. The CDR3 spans 18 residues. Germline V gives CDR1 SGHRS, CDR2 YFSETQ. The CDR3: CASSLPGQGAPSGEKLFF. CDR3 DNA: TGCGCCAGCAGCTTACCGGGACAGGGGGCGCCGAGCGGCGAAAAACTGTTTTTT.

The CDR3 reads CASSSDRGLIMYEQYF. Here the CDR3 DNA reads TGTGCCAGCAGCTCTGACAGGGGGCTAATCATGTACGAGCAGTACTTC. The V and J genes are TRBV7-2 and TRBJ2-7; 10 bases map to TRBD1. Germline-derived CDR1 and CDR2 are SGHTA and FQGNSA. CDR3 size: 16 residues. V shed 4 bases and J 4 bases; nucleotides not matched to a gene: 10.

The rearrangement links TRBV30 to TRBJ2-2; 9 bases map to TRBD1. The CDR3 runs to 13 residues. V gave up 5 bases and J gave up 4 bases; unmatched junction bases: 2. Germline lookup yields CDR1 GTSNPN and CDR2 SVGIG (reference sequence). The DNA of the CDR3 is TGTGCCTGGTCGACAGGGGGCACCGGGGAGCTGTTTTTT. Translation: CAWSTGGTGELFF.

V is TRBV5-4 and J is TRBJ2-2; 7 nucleotides agree with TRBD1. The CDR3 runs 14 residues. Germline CDR1 SGHNT, CDR2 YYREEE (reference sequence). The V segment lost 0 bases and the J segment 6 bases; nucleotides outside the gene matches: 2. CDR3 coding DNA: TGTGCCAGCAGCTTGGGACAGGGTCCCGGGGAGCTGTTTTTT. Encoded protein: CASSLGQGPGELFF.